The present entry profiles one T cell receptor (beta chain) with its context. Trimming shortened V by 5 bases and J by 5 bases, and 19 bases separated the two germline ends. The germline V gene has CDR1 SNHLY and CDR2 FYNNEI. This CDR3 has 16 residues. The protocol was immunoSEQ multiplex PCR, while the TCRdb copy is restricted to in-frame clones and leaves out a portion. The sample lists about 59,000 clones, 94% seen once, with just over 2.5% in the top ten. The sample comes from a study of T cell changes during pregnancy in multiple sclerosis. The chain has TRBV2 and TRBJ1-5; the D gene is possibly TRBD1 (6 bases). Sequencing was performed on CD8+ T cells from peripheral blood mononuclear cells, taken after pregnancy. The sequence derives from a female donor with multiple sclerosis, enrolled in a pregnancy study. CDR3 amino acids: CASSSRQVGAHQPQHF. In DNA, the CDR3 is TGTGCCAGCAGTTCCCGACAGGTAGGGGCGCATCAGCCCCAGCATTTT. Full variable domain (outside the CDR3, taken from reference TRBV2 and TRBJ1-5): EPEVTQTPSHQVTQMGQEVILRCVPISNHLYFYWYRQILGQKVEFLVSFYNNEISEKSEIFDDQFSVERPDGSNFTLKIRSTKLEDSAMYFCASSSRQVGAHQPQHFGDGTRLSIL.